Below, one T cell receptor beta chain is given with its context. Its antigen target is currently unknown. No base quality information exists; no much larger clone differs at one position. In total, 600 or so healthy bone marrow donors made up the cohort. All cohort members were sampled while nominally healthy, although unrecorded immune exposures were likely present. The donor was CMV seronegative and belonged to the group of several hundred seronegative cohort members. Each donor provided a peripheral blood sample, and peripheral blood mononuclear cells were used for TCR beta sequencing. Genomic DNA was extracted from the blood cell samples with the Qiagen DNeasy Blood Extraction Kit. V is pared back by 5 bases and J by 1 base, with 23 bases lying between the germline termini. The germline V gene (reference sequence) supplies CDR1 SEHNR and CDR2 FQNEAQ. From the cysteine through the phenylalanine, the CDR3 covers 18 amino acids. CDR3 DNA is the only sequence kept; it has 54 bases, read in frame from the first base.

This record comes from a study of cytomegalovirus exposure and HLA in healthy donors (dated by TCRdb to between 2016 and 2019). About the full investigation: An earlier analysis of several hundred of the donors reported 250 to 300 Gb of sequence data and some 120 million unique TCR beta sequences from 190 million or so T cells. Besides the first cohort of around 700 subjects, a separate validation cohort made up of roughly 120 different subjects was used. To predict cytomegalovirus infection status, the study brought together high-throughput TCR immunosequencing, statistical association of individual TCRs with disease status, and machine learning. The genetic ancestry cluster associated with self-reported Caucasian donors included 65% to 90% of the roughly 380 genotyped donors. Every discovery cohort repertoire had been produced on one sequencing platform. To decide whether each TCR beta V gene segment behaved as functional or pseudogenic, an earlier analysis of 587 of the donors relied on high-throughput TCR beta sequencing. Donor age, sex, ethnicity and CMV serostatus were compiled alongside the repertoire data. A later analysis re-analyzed previously published TCR beta repertoires from 500 to 700 donors and added high-resolution HLA genotyping to study TCR occurrence patterns. Across approximately 420 genotyped donors of the cohort, an average of approximately 220,000 unique TCR beta nucleotide sequences per donor were sequenced, and around 19% of those sequences were non-productive. The study profiled the T cell repertoires of hundreds of subjects by immunosequencing and related them to cytomegalovirus serostatus. An early release that covered 500 to 800 HLA-typed donors contained approximately 300 gigabases of sequencing data and 80 million or so unique TCR sequences. The study aimed to test whether cataloging public T cell receptors could reveal signatures of past pathogen exposure. Because of strong linkage in the cohort, five DR-DQ haplotypes were treated as single units for association and clustering. A later genetic analysis took genome-wide SNP genotypes for about 55% of the 666 donors and used that subset as a discovery cohort. The later analysis used no new phenotypic data to find candidate immune exposures, relying instead on TCR beta sequences and their occurrence across donors. Class I and class II HLA loci were covered by the typing at four-digit resolution. The number of donors typed differed by locus, with roughly 629-640 for A, B, C, DRB1 and DQB1, around 500 for DQA1, under 610 for DPA1, and about 450 for DPB1. Study-wide conclusions, independent of this receptor: Most CMV-associated TCR beta chains appeared to be HLA-restricted in a later analysis, and the HLA associations seemed to be driven largely by CMV exposure. In a later analysis, HLA-associated TCR beta chains were found to be more clonally expanded and to have lower generation probabilities than equally common non-associated chains. For the cohort, immune exposure information was limited to CMV serostatus. A total of about 180 TCR beta chains were listed by the study as associated with cytomegalovirus. A further reported finding was that TCR beta sequences accurately predicted the HLA-A and HLA-B alleles for most subjects in the first cohort. A cluster of highly shared sequence variants was judged likely to represent a technical artifact of the sequencing pipeline. Broadly in line with IMGT annotations, most TCR beta V segments showed up in productive rearrangements about 87% or about 30% of the time in an earlier analysis of approximately 640 of the donors. In this cohort, only TCR beta chains were sequenced, and detectable features were limited by the absence of alpha or paired-chain data. Presence/absence analyses assumed roughly uniform sequencing depth across donors, an assumption that may not hold. It was suggested by the authors that the approach could potentially be generalized to other disease states and immunological phenotypes. Most TCR sequences were observed very rarely across donors, whereas some public TCRs were present in many individuals. A later analysis reported that several top co-occurrence clusters appeared linked to parvovirus B19, influenza, CMV and Epstein-Barr virus. Correlated functional status among segregating V segments might reflect linkage disequilibrium, but an unknown experimental factor could not be ruled out. When HLA alleles, especially DR and DQ, strongly co-occurred, attributing TCR associations to individual alleles was difficult. Because the 87-base-pair reads could not distinguish some IMGT-functional V segments, including TRBV6-2 and TRBV6-3, those segments were excluded. Because counts were too low, 15 to 20 rarely observed V segments, including chromosome 9 orphons, were left out of the earlier analysis of 500 to 650 of the donors. Because HLA typing was missing for some donors at each locus, association tests included only the typed subset. A later genetic analysis associated a missense DCLRE1C variant with V-gene and J-gene trimming of TCR beta chains, and an independent cohort replicated the association. At a false discovery rate of 0.05, a later analysis linked approximately 18,000 TCR beta sequences to specific HLA alleles. In a later genetic analysis, fewer N-insertions in productive TCRs were reported among donors in an Asian-associated ancestry cluster than the approximately 670-donor mean. According to a later analysis, TCR association rates differed among HLA loci, with DRB1 alleles showing the most associated TCRs and HLA-C alleles showing the fewest. Cytomegalovirus status was reported to be diagnosed by the classifier with high specificity and sensitivity in both the original and validation cohorts. In vitro tests confirmed that three of the cytomegalovirus-associated TCR beta chains recognize cytomegalovirus antigens.

Libraries were prepared through the immunoSEQ multiplex PCR assay. For the multiplex PCR, a mixture combining 60 forward primers for TCR Vbeta segments and 13 reverse primers for TCR Jbeta segments was used. A multiplex PCR assay on genomic DNA amplified the CDR3 region of rearranged TCR beta genes. Amplified TCR beta libraries were sequenced as 87-base-pair reads on the Illumina HiSeq System. The authors' analysis ran thus. In a later analysis, tens of millions of unique TCR beta chains were counted across the 650 to 700 repertoires, and roughly 10 million of these chains were shared by at least two donors. Raw reads were error-corrected and collapsed into unique sequences with a nearest-neighbor algorithm that merged closely related sequences to remove PCR and sequencing errors. Alignment of CDR3 sequences to IMGT reference sequences was used to assign V, D and J gene segments. For a sequence to be retained, a match of at least six nucleotides was required to both a V gene segment and a J gene segment. Rearrangements were classified as productive when the CDR3 lacked stop codons and remained in frame with V and J, and all other rearrangements were classified as non-productive. CDR3 was defined by IMGT convention, running from the second conserved V-encoded cysteine to the conserved J-encoded phenylalanine. In an earlier analysis of around 540 of the donors, sequences lacking an unambiguous match to a single V gene segment were excluded. In an earlier analysis of 587 of the donors, V segments were called functional above 56.7% productive rearrangements and were called segregating when the between-donor standard deviation exceeded 5%. A statistical classification framework was built for diagnosing cytomegalovirus status from the catalog of TCR beta chain sequences. A later analysis assigned V and J genes by comparing TCR nucleotide sequences with IMGT/GENE-DB human TR gene sequences. In a later analysis, CDR3 sequences and most-parsimonious VDJ recombination scenarios were assigned using the TCRdist pipeline. In a later analysis, each TCR beta chain was defined by its CDR3 amino acid sequence together with its V-gene family, and reads without a unique V-gene family were excluded. A later analysis removed roughly 590 highly shared, low-generation-probability nucleotide sequences to deal with suspected cross-contamination and a sequencing artifact. For each public chain, a later analysis derived a clonal expansion index from normalized ranks of inferred template counts within each repertoire. In a later analysis, generation probabilities were computed with a VDJ recombination model fitted to out-of-frame rearrangements, and the resulting probabilities were checked against IGoR. In a later analysis, hypergeometric tests were used to score TCR-TCR, TCR-HLA and TCR-CMV co-occurrence, with a repertoire-size bias correction applied to TCR pairs. A later analysis estimated false discovery rates by permuting HLA or CMV assignments 20 times. In a later analysis, co-occurring TCRs were grouped using DBSCAN, and TCRdist sequence similarity was added for clustering within HLA-allele-positive subsets. Repertoires with fewer than 30,000 or more than 120,000 public chains were left out of co-occurrence clustering, as were about 5 repertoires with anomalous nucleotide sharing. TCRdb retrieved this table from immuneACCESS and kept in-frame rearrangements only. Not all clones are present; in checked studies, unresolved V genes account for under half, and no reason is known for the remainder. The V and J calls and the clone size are those of that table, but D and trimming were determined from the DNA. Present in this sample are 110,000 to 150,000 clones, roughly three quarters of which were seen just once. The top ten hold almost 4.5% of the sample.

The chain links TRBV7-9 with TRBJ1-1, and perhaps TRBD1 as D gene, on 5 matching bases. The source is a man aged 55 to 70 in good health and CMV-seronegative. Sequencing was carried out using PBMCs. The CDR3 has the sequence CASSNFWGVWQPNTEAFF. The DNA is TGTGCCAGCAGCAATTTTTGGGGGGTCTGGCAGCCGAACACTGAAGCTTTCTTT.